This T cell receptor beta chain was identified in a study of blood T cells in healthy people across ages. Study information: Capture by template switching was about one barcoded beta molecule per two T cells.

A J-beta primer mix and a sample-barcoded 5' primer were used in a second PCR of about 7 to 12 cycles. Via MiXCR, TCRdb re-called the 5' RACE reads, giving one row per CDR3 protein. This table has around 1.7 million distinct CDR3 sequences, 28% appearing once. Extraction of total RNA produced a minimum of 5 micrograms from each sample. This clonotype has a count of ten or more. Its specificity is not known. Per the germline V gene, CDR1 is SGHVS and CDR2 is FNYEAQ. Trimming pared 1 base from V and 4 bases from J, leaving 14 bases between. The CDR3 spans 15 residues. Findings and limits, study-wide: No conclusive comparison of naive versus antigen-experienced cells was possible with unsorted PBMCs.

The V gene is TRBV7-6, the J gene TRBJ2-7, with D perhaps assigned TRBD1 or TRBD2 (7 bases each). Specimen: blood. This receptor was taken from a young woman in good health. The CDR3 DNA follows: TGTGCCAGCAGCTTAGACGGCAGGGGGGGATACGAGCAGTACTTC. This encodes CASSLDGRGGYEQYF. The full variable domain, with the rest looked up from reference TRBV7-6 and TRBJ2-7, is GAGVSQSPRYKVTKRGQDVALRCDPISGHVSLYWYRQALGQGPEFLTYFNYEAQQDKSGLPNDRFSAERPEGSISTLTIQRTEQRDSAMYRCASSLDGRGGYEQYFGPGTRLTVT.